The T cell receptor (beta chain) described here comes from a study of blood T cell repertoires in COVID-19. Study overall: Material from acute and convalescent COVID-19 was sourced from the United States, Italy and Spain. T cells, B-cell-depleted T cells, or PBMCs supplied cDNA or gDNA.

Under the authors' procedure: Reference gene primer amplification in the assay estimated nucleated cell counts. The data were produced by immunoSEQ multiplex PCR, yet TCRdb's version contains in-frame clones alone and is incomplete. For V, J and clone size, that table is used; D and trimming come from the DNA. Among approximately 52,000 clones listed, 65% to 90% were seen once. Germline lookup yields CDR1 LGHDT and CDR2 YNNKEL (reference sequence). This CDR3 region has 12 residues. Trimming removed 3 bases from V and 8 bases from J; junction bases left unmatched: 3. About this clone: This CDR3 is also generated by other DNA sequences in the sample.

The chain has TRBV3-1 (or the pseudogene TRBV3-2) and TRBJ1-2, with 7 bases fitting TRBD1. This clonotype was sampled from a man aged 70 or older with acute or convalescent COVID-19. The sample taken for sequencing was peripheral blood. The CDR3 coding sequence is TGTGCCAGCAGCCAGACAGGGCGAGGCTACACCTTC. The encoded protein is CASSQTGRGYTF.